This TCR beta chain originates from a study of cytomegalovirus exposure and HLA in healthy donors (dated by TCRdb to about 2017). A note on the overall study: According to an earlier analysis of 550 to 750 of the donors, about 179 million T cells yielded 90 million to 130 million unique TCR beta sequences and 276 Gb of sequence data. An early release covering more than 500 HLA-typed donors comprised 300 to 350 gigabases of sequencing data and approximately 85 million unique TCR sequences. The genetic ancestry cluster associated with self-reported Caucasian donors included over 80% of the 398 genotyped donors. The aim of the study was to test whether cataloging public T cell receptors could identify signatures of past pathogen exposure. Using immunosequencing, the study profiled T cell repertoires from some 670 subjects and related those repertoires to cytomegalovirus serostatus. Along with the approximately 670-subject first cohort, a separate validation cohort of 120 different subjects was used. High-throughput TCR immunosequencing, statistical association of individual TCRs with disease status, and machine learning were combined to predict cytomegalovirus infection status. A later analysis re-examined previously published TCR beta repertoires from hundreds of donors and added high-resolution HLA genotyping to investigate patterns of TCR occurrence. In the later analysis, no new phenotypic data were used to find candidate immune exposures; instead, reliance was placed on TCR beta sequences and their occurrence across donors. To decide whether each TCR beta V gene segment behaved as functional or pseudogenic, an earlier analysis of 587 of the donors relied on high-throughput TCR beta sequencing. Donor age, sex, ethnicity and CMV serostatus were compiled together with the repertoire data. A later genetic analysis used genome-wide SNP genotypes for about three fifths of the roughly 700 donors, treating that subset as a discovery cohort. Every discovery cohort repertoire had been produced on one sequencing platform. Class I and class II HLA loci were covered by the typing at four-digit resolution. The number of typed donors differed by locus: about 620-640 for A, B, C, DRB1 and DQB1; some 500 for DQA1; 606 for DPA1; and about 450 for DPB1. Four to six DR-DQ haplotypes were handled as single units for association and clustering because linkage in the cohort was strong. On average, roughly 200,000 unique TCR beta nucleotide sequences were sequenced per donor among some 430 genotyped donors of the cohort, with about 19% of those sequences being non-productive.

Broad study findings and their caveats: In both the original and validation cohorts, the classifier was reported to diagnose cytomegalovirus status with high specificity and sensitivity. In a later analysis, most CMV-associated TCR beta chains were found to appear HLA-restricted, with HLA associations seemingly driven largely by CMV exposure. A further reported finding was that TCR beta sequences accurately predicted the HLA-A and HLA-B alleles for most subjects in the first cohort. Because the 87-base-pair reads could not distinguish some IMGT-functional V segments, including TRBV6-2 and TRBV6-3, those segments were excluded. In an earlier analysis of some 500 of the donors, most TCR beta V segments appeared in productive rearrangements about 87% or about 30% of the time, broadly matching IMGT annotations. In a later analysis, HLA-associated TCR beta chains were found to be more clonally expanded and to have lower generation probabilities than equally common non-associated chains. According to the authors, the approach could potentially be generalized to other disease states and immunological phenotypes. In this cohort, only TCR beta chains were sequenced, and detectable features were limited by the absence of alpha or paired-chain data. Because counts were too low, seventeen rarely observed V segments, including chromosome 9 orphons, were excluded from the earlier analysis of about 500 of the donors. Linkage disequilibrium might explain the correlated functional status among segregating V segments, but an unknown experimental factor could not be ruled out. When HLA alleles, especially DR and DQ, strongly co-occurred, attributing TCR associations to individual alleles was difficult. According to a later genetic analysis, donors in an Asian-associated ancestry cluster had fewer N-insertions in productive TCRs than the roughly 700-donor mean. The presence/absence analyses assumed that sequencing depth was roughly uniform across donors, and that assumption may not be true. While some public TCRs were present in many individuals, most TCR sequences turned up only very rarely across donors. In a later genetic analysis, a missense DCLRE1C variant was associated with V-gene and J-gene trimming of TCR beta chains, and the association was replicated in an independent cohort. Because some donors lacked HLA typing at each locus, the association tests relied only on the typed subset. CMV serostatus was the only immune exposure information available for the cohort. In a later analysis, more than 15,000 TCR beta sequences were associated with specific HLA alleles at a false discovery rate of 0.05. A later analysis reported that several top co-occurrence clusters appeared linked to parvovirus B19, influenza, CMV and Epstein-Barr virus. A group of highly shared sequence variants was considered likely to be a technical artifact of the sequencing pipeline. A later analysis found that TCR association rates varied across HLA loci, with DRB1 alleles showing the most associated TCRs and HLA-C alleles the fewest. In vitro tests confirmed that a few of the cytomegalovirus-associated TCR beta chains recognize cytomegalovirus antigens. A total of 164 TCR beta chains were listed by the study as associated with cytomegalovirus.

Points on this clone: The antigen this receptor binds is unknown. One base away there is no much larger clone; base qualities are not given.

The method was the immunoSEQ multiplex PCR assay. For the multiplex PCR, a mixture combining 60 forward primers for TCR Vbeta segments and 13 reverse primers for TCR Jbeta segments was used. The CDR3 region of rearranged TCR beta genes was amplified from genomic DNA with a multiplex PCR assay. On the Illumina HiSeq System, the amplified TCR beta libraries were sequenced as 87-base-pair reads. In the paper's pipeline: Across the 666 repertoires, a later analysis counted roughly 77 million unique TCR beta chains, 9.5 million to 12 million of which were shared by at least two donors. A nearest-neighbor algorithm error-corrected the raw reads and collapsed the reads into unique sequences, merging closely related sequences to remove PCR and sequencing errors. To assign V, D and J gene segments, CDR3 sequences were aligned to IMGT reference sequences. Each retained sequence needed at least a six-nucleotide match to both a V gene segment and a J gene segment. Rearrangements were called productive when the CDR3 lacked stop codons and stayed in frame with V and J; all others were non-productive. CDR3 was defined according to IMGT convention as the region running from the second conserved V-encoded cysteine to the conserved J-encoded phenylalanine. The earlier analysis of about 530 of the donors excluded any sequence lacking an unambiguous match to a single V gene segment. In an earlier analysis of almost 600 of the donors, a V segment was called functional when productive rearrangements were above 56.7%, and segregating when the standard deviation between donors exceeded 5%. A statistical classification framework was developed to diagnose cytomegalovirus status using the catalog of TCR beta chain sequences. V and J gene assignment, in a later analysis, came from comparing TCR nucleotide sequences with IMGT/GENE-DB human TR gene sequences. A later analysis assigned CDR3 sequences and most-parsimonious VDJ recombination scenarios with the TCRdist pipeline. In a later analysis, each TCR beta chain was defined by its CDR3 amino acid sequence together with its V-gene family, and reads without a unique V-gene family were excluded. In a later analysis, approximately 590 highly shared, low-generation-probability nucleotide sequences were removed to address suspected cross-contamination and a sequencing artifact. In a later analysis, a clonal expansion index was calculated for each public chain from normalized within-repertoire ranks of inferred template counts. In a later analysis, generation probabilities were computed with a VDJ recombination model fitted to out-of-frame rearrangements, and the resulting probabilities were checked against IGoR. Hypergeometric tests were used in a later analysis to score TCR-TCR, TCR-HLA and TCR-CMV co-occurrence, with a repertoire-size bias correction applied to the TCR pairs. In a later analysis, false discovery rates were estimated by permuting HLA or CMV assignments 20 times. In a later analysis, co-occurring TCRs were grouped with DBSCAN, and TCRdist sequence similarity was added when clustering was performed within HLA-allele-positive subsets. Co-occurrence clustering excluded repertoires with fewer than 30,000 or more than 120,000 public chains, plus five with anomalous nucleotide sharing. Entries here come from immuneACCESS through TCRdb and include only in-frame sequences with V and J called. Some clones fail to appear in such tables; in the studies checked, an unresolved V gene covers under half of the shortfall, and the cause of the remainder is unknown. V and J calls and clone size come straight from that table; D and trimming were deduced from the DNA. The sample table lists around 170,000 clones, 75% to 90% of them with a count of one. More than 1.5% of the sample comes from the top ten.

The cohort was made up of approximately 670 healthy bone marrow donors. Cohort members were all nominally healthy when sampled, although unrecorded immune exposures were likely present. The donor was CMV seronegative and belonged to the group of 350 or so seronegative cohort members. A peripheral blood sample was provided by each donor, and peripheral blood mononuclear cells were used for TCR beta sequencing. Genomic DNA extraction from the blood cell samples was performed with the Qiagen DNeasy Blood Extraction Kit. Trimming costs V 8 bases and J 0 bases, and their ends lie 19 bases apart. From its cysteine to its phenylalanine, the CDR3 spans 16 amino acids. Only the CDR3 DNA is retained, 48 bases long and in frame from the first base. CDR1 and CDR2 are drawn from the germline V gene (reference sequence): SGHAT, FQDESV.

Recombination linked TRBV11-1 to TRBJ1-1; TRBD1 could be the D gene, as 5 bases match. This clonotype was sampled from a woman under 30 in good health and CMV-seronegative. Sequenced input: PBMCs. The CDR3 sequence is CASRSWGGAVNTEAFF. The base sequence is TGTGCCAGCCGATCCTGGGGTGGGGCGGTGAACACTGAAGCTTTCTTT.